This is a list of T cell receptor beta chains from one sample in a study of blood T cell repertoires in COVID-19. Data came from immunoSEQ multiplex PCR; TCRdb stores just in-frame clones and leaves some out. The sample records about 91,000 clones, 88% being singletons. The material sequenced was peripheral blood. The source of these receptors is a woman aged 70 to 79 with acute or convalescent COVID-19. Each CDR3 is given with its conserved first and last residue. D genes are given only for firm matches. Where a row states a size, it is once, few, many or the class of an expanded clone; other rows omit it.

cdr3_nt cdr3_aa d_call j_call v_call clone_size
TGTGCCAGCAGTTCCCCGTACCAAGAGACCCAGTACTTC CASSSPYQETQYF - TRBJ2-5 TRBV27 -
TGTGCCACCAGTGAGTCAGGGACAGGAAACACTGAAGCTTTCTTT CATSESGTGNTEAFF TRBD1 TRBJ1-1 TRBV24-1 -
TGTGCCAGCAGTCTCAATAGCGGAGGGACCACAGATACGCAGTATTTT CASSLNSGGTTDTQYF - TRBJ2-3 TRBV28 -
TGCAGTGCTAGTTTCCGCGGTGGACAGGGGCGACAAGAGACCCAGTACTTC CSASFRGGQGRQETQYF TRBD1 TRBJ2-5 TRBV20-1 -
TGTGCCAGCAGCTACGATGACCGGGGTGTCTATGAGCAGTTCTTC CASSYDDRGVYEQFF - TRBJ2-1 TRBV5-6 -
TGTGCCAGCTCACCCCTTAGCGGGGACCAAGAGACCCAGTACTTC CASSPLSGDQETQYF TRBD2 TRBJ2-5 TRBV18 -
TGTGCCAGCAGCGAGTGGGGTGCGGGGAGCTCCTACAATGAGCAGTTCTTC CASSEWGAGSSYNEQFF - TRBJ2-1 TRBV7-8 -
TGCGCCAGCAGCAAGACCATAGCGGGGTACAGCTCCTACAATGAGCAGTTCTTC CASSKTIAGYSSYNEQFF TRBD2 TRBJ2-1 TRBV10-1 -
TGTGCCAGCAGCTTAGGGGACAGGGGACAAGAGACCCAGTACTTC CASSLGDRGQETQYF TRBD1 TRBJ2-5 TRBV11-2 -
TGCGCCAGCAGCCCTACGGGACAGGGGAGGACAGATACGCAGTATTTT CASSPTGQGRTDTQYF TRBD1 TRBJ2-3 TRBV5-1 once
TGTGCCAGCAGCCAAGAGGTTGCGGCCAAAAACATTCAGTACTTC CASSQEVAAKNIQYF - TRBJ2-4 TRBV3-1/TRBV3-2 -
TGTGCCAGCAGTTTTGGAGCTGGAAACACCATATATTTT CASSFGAGNTIYF - TRBJ1-3 TRBV12-3/TRBV12-4 -
TGTGCCAGCAGTGAAGCTAGCGGGAGGTCCTACGAGCAGTACTTC CASSEASGRSYEQYF TRBD2 TRBJ2-7 TRBV6-1 once
TGCGCCAGCAGCTTACTGGGACAATACTACGAGCAGTACTTC CASSLLGQYYEQYF - TRBJ2-7 TRBV5-1 -
TGTGCCAGCAGTCCCGGACGACAGAACAATGAGCAGTTCTTC CASSPGRQNNEQFF - TRBJ2-1 TRBV6-5 -
TGTGCCAGCAGCTCCGGACAGAACAATGAGCAGTTCTTC CASSSGQNNEQFF - TRBJ2-1 TRBV5-6 -
TGTGCCAGCATCCAGGGGAGTTTTGGTGGAAACACCATATATTTT CASIQGSFGGNTIYF - TRBJ1-3 TRBV28 few
TGTGCCTGGAGTCCTCGAGGACTAGCGGGAGTGAATGAGCAGTTCTTC CAWSPRGLAGVNEQFF TRBD2 TRBJ2-1 TRBV30 -
TGTGCCAGCAGCTCCAACGTGGGGACACTTGAAAAACTGTTTTTT CASSSNVGTLEKLFF - TRBJ1-4 TRBV21-1 -
TGTGCCAGCAGCTCGACACTCAATGAGCAGTTCTTC CASSSTLNEQFF - TRBJ2-1 TRBV7-3 -
TGTGCCAGCTCACCAAGCCTAGGGGGACAGGGGCCAGATACGCAGTATTTT CASSPSLGGQGPDTQYF TRBD1 TRBJ2-3 TRBV18 -
TGTGCCAGCAGTCACGAGGAGGCCCTGGGAGAGACCCAGTACTTC CASSHEEALGETQYF - TRBJ2-5 TRBV28 -
TGTGCCAGCAGCTTAGCGGGAACTCTCCTCGAGCAGTACTTC CASSLAGTLLEQYF TRBD2 TRBJ2-7 TRBV5-4 -
TGCGCCAGCAGCTTGGGACAGCATAATTCACCCCTCCACTTT CASSLGQHNSPLHF - TRBJ1-6 TRBV5-1 few
TGTGCCAGCAGAGGGGGCAGGGGGAGAATCTATGGCTACACCTTC CASRGGRGRIYGYTF TRBD1 TRBJ1-2 TRBV5-5 -
TGTGCCAGCAGCGTAGCGGACTTGAGCTCCTACGAGCAGTACTTC CASSVADLSSYEQYF - TRBJ2-7 TRBV9 -
TGTGCCAGTAGTATGGAACGACAGGGGCCGTACACAGATACGCAGTATTTT CASSMERQGPYTDTQYF TRBD1 TRBJ2-3 TRBV19 -
TGTGCCAGCAGTGAAAGGACAGGGACCCTCATGGCCCAGCATTTT CASSERTGTLMAQHF TRBD1 TRBJ1-5 TRBV6-1 -
TGTGCCTGGAGTCCCCCTAGACTAGCGGGGGCCTACAATGAGCAGTTCTTC CAWSPPRLAGAYNEQFF TRBD2 TRBJ2-1 TRBV30 -
TGTGCCAGCAGCATTAGCGGGGGCCGGGCCCAGCATTTT CASSISGGRAQHF - TRBJ1-5 TRBV6-5 few
TGTGCCAGCTCCCCGGGACTAGCGGATCAAGAGACCCAGTACTTC CASSPGLADQETQYF TRBD2 TRBJ2-5 TRBV18 few
TGTGCCAGCAGCTTGTCTATGAACACTGAAGCTTTCTTT CASSLSMNTEAFF - TRBJ1-1 TRBV5-4 -
TGTGCCAGCAGTAAAAAGGACAGCTACGAGCAGTACTTC CASSKKDSYEQYF - TRBJ2-7 TRBV27 -
TGTGCCAGCAGCCATTTGCGGGGGGAATACAATGAGCAGTTCTTC CASSHLRGEYNEQFF TRBD2 TRBJ2-1 TRBV3-1/TRBV3-2 -
TGTGCCAGCTCAGGCGGCACTAGCGGGTACAATGAGCAGTTCTTC CASSGGTSGYNEQFF TRBD2 TRBJ2-1 TRBV18 once
TGTGCCAGTAGTAGTCCGGGACAGGTCTCTGGGGCCAACGTCCTGACTTTC CASSSPGQVSGANVLTF TRBD1 TRBJ2-6 TRBV19 -
TGCGCCAGCAGTCAAGACAGGGTCAATTCACCCCTCCACTTT CASSQDRVNSPLHF TRBD1 TRBJ1-6 TRBV5-1 few
TGTGCCAGCAGTTACGAGGGAGCTCAGCAGTTCTTC CASSYEGAQQFF - TRBJ2-1 TRBV6-5 -
TGTGCCAGCAGTGGGGCCCCGAACACTGAAGCTTTCTTT CASSGAPNTEAFF - TRBJ1-1 TRBV2 -
TGTGCCAGTAGTAGAGGCGGCAATAGCAATCAGCCCCAGCATTTT CASSRGGNSNQPQHF - TRBJ1-5 TRBV19 -
TGTGCCAGCAGCCAAGATAGAGAGGATGGCTACACCTTC CASSQDREDGYTF - TRBJ1-2 TRBV4-2 -
TGCGCCAGCAGCTTAGATAGCGGGAAATACAATGAGCAGTTCTTC CASSLDSGKYNEQFF TRBD2 TRBJ2-1 TRBV5-1 -
TGTGCCAGCAGTTACTCGACAGGGTTCGAGCAGTACTTC CASSYSTGFEQYF TRBD1 TRBJ2-7 TRBV6-5 -
TGTGCCAGCAGGTCCACAGGGGCCCCGAACACTGAAGCTTTCTTT CASRSTGAPNTEAFF TRBD1 TRBJ1-1 TRBV6-5 -
TGTGCCAGCAGTTCTCCTTGGACTAGCACAGATACGCAGTATTTT CASSSPWTSTDTQYF - TRBJ2-3 TRBV28 -
TGTGCCAGCAGCTTATTGGGGGCAGGGAGACAACAAGAGACCCAGTACTTC CASSLLGAGRQQETQYF - TRBJ2-5 TRBV7-9 once
TGTGCCAGTCAGATAAGCTCCTACAATGAGCAGTTCTTC CASQISSYNEQFF - TRBJ2-1 TRBV2 few
TGTGCCAGCAGCCAACAGGTGGTCACTGAAGCTTTCTTT CASSQQVVTEAFF - TRBJ1-1 TRBV7-9 once
TGTGCCAGCAGTGAGGAGGGAGGGGGCACAGATACGCAGTATTTT CASSEEGGGTDTQYF TRBD2 TRBJ2-3 TRBV6-4 -
TGTGCCAGCAGCTTACAGGGGTTCTATAATTCACCCCTCCACTTT CASSLQGFYNSPLHF - TRBJ1-6 TRBV7-2 -
TGTGCCAGCAGCTCTAACAGGGCCGGGTCACCCCTCCACTTT CASSSNRAGSPLHF - TRBJ1-6 TRBV9 -
TGTGCCAGCAGCTTAGGAGGGTTACCCAGAGATACGCAGTATTTT CASSLGGLPRDTQYF - TRBJ2-3 TRBV11-2 -
TGTGCCAGCAGCTTATTAGCGGGCAACTACAATGAGCAGTTCTTC CASSLLAGNYNEQFF TRBD2 TRBJ2-1 TRBV7-3 -
TGCGCCAGCAGCTTGGGACTAGCCGGGGAGCTGTTTTTT CASSLGLAGELFF - TRBJ2-2 TRBV5-1 -
TGTGCCAGCAGCCATACTCGAAGTGGGACAGGCGGAAGCAATCAGCCCCAGCATTTT CASSHTRSGTGGSNQPQHF TRBD1 TRBJ1-5 TRBV5-4 -
TGTGCCACCAGCAGAGTAGCGGGAGGGACGGAGACCCAGTACTTC CATSRVAGGTETQYF TRBD2 TRBJ2-5 TRBV15 -
TGTGCCAGCACCCGGACAGGGTGGGAGGGAGAGACCCAGTACTTC CASTRTGWEGETQYF - TRBJ2-5 TRBV7-9 -